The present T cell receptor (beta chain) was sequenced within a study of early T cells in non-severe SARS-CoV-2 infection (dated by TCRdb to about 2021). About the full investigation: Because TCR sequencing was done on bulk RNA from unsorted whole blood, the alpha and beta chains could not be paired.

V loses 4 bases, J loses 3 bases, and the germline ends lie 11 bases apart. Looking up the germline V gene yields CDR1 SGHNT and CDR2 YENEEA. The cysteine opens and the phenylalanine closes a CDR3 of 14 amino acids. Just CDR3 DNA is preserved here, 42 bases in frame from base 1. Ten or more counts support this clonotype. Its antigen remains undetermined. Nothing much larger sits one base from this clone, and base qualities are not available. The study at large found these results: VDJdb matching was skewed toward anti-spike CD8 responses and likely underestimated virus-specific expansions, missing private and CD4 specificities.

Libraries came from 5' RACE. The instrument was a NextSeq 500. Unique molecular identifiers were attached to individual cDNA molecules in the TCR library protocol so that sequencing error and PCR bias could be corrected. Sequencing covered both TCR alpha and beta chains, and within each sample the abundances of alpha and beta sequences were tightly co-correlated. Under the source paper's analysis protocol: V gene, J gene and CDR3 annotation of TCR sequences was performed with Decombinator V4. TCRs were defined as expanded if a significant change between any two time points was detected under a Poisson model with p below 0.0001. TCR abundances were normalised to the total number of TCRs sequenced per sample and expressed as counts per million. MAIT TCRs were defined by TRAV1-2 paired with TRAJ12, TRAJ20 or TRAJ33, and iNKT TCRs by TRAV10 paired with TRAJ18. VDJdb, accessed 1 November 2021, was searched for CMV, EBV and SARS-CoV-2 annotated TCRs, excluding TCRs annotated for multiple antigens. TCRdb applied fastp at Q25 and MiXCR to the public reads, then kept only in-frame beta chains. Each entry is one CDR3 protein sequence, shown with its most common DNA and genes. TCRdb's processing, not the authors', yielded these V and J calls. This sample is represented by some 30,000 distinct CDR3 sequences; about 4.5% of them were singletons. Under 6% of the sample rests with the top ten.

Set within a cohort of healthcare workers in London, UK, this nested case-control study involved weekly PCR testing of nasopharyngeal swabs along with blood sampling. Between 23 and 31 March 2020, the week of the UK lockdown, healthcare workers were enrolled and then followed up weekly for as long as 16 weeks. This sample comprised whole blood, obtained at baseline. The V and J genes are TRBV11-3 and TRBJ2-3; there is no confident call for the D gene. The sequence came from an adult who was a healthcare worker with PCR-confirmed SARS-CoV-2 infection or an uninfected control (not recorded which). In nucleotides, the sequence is TGTGCCAGCAGCTCAGTACGGAGTACAGATACGCAGTATTTT. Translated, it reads CASSSVRSTDTQYF.